The 10 T cell receptor beta chains below come from one sample, sequenced in a study of T cells in Graves' hyperthyroidism and ophthalmopathy. RNA transcripts yielded amplified TCR beta CDR3 regions. When the TCR CDR3 underwent first-round RT-PCR, the HTBI primer set was used. TCRdb passed the multiplex PCR reads through MiXCR, listing each CDR3 protein once. The data show hundreds of thousands of distinct CDR3 sequences, 15% to 17% seen once. The sequencing sample was made of blood. All receptors come from a woman aged 18-35 years with Graves' hyperthyroidism.

This clonotype was observed many times. The chain combines TRBV27 with TRBJ2-5; 7 bases are shared with TRBD1. Trimming cost V 4 bases and J 5 bases; bases outside gene matches: 7. CDR1 is MNHEY and CDR2 is SMNVEV in the germline V gene (reference sequence). The CDR3 covers 14 residues. The CDR3 sequence is CASSSYRGGETQYF. CDR3 coding DNA: TGTGCCAGCAGTTCGTACAGGGGCGGCGAGACCCAGTACTTC.

This clonotype was counted at least ten times. The CDR3: CASSLGQWGGNEQFF. CDR3 DNA: TGTGCCAGCAGCTTAGGGCAGTGGGGGGGGAATGAGCAGTTCTTC. The J gene is TRBJ2-1, the V gene TRBV7-2, with 7 bases matching TRBD2. Germline V gene sequence: CDR1 SGHTA, CDR2 FQGNSA. With 1 base clipped from V and 7 bases from J, the junction kept 7 bases outside the gene matches. The CDR3 extends over 15 amino acids.

This clonotype has a count of ten or more. The V call is TRBV24-1, the J call TRBJ2-7; the D gene could be TRBD1 or TRBD2 (5 bases each). The CDR3 length is 15 residues. The V end was cut by 3 bases, the J end by 0 bases, with 11 bases between. Germline loops: CDR1 KGHDR, CDR2 SFDVKD. The CDR3 nucleotides read TGTGCCACCAGTGATGGGGGTCGGAGCTCCTACGAGCAGTACTTC. Its translation is CATSDGGRSSYEQYF.

The chain links TRBV5-1 to TRBJ1-6; D unresolved. This CDR3 contains 16 residues. The V and J ends lost 0 bases and 4 bases respectively, with 11 bases between them. In germline, CDR1 is SGHRS, CDR2 YFSETQ. CDR3 in amino acids: CASSLAPLQYNSPLHF. In DNA, the CDR3 is TGCGCCAGCAGCTTGGCCCCTTTGCAATATAATTCACCCCTCCACTTT.

This chain joins TRBV10-3 and TRBJ2-7; 9 bases align to TRBD1. V was pared by 9 bases and J by 1 base, with 4 bases of the junction left unmatched. The CDR3 extends over 13 amino acids. The germline V gene encodes CDR1 ENHRY and CDR2 SYGVKD. The CDR3 DNA sequence: TGTGCCATACAGGGGGCGTCATCCTACGAGCAGTACTTC. Translation gives CAIQGASSYEQYF.

J is TRBJ2-2 and V is TRBV5-5; TRBD2 agrees at 11 bases. The CDR3 runs to 16 residues. Germline values: CDR1 SGHKS, CDR2 YYEKEE (reference sequence). The V gene end was trimmed by 3 bases and the J gene end by 6 bases; junction bases not matched to a gene: 7. CDR3 bases: TGTGCCAGCAGCTCTAACCTAGCGGGAGGTCCCGGGGAGCTGTTTTTT. Encoded protein: CASSSNLAGGPGELFF.

This clonotype was observed a handful of times. The chain has TRBV5-6 and TRBJ1-5, with D unresolved. CDR1 is SGHDT and CDR2 is YYEEEE in the germline V gene. This CDR3 is 16 amino acids long. V dropped 2 bases and J dropped 1 base, with 13 bases sitting between them. Written as DNA, the CDR3 is TGTGCCAGCAGCTTATACTACCGAGAAAGCAATCAGCCCCAGCATTTT. It yields the protein CASSLYYRESNQPQHF.

This clonotype has a count of ten or more. This chain uses TRBV6-1 with TRBJ2-7; perhaps TRBD2 as D (5 bases). There are 11 residues in the CDR3. CDR1 MNHNS and CDR2 SASEGT come from the germline V gene. The V end was cut by 8 bases, the J end by 3 bases, with 8 bases between. DNA for the CDR3: TGTGCCAGCCACGGGATCTACGAGCAGTACTTC. Its translation is CASHGIYEQYF.

This clonotype was recorded many times. This chain joins TRBV7-9 and TRBJ2-2; possibly TRBD2 for D (7 bases). The length of the CDR3 is 12 residues. V dropped 8 bases and J dropped 8 bases, with 12 bases sitting between them. Germline CDR1 reads SEHNR; CDR2 reads FQNEAQ (reference sequence). CDR3 sequence: CASPRGQGELFF. The CDR3 nucleotides are TGTGCCAGCCCGCGGGGGCAGGGGGAGCTGTTTTTT.

In DNA form, the CDR3 reads TGTGCCAGCTCACCGTACGGGGGGACAGGGACGTTTAATTCACCCCTCCACTTT. Its protein product is CASSPYGGTGTFNSPLHF. The rearrangement uses TRBV18 and TRBJ1-6; 9 positions match TRBD1. From germline, CDR1 is KGHSH and CDR2 LQKENI. The length of the CDR3 is 18 residues. The trim removed 3 bases at V and 6 bases at J, leaving 12 bases unmatched.